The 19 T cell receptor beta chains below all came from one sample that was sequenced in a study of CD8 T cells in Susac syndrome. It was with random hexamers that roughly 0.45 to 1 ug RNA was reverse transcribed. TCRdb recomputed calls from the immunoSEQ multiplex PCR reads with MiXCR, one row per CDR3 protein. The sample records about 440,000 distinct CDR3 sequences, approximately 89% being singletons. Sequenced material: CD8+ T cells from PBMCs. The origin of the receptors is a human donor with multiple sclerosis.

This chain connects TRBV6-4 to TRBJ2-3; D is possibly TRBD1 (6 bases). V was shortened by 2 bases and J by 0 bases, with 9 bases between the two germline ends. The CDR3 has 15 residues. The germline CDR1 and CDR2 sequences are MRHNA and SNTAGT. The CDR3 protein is CASSDGGQSTDTQYF. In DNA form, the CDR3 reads TGTGCCAGCAGTGACGGGGGCCAGAGCACAGATACGCAGTATTTT.

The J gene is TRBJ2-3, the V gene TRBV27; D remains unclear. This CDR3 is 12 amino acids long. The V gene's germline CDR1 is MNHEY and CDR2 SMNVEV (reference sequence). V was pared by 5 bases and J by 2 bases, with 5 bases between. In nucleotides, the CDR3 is TGTGCCAGCAGTCGACTCACAGATACGCAGTATTTT. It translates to CASSRLTDTQYF.

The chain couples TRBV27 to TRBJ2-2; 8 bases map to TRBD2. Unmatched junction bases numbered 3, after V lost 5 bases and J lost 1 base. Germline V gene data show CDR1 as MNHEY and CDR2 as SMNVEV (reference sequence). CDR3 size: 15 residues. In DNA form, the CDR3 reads TGTGCCAGCAGTCCTACTAGCGGGAACACCGGGGAGCTGTTTTTT. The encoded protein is CASSPTSGNTGELFF.

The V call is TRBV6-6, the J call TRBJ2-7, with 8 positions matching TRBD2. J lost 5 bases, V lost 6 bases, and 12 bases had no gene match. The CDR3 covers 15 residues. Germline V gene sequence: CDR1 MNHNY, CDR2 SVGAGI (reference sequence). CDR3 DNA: TGTGCCAGCAGCGCCGGGACTAGGGAAGGCAACGAGCAGTACTTC. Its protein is CASSAGTREGNEQYF.

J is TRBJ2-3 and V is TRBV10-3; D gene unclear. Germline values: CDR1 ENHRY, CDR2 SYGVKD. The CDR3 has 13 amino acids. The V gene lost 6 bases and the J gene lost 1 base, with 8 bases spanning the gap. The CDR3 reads CAIRPERTDTQYF. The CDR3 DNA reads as TGTGCCATCAGACCTGAACGCACAGATACGCAGTATTTT.

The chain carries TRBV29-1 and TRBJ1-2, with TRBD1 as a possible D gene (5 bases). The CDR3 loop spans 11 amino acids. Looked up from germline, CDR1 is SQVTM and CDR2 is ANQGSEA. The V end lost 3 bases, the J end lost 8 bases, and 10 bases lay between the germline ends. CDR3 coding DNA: TGCAGCGTTGACGTGGGGCTCGGCTACACCTTC. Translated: CSVDVGLGYTF.

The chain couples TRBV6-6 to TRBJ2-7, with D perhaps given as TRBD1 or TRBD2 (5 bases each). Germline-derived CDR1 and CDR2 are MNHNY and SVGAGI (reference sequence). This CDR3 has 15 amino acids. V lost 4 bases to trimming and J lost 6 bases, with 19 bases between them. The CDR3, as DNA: TGTGCCAGCAGTTTGGACCGGGACCTTAGACTCGAGCAGTACTTC. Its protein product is CASSLDRDLRLEQYF.

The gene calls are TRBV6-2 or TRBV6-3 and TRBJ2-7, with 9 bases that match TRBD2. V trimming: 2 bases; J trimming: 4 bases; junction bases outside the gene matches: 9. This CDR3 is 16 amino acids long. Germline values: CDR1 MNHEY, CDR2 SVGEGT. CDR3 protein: CASSYMFQREEYEQYF. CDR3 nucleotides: TGTGCCAGCAGTTACATGTTCCAGCGGGAGGAGTACGAGCAGTACTTC.

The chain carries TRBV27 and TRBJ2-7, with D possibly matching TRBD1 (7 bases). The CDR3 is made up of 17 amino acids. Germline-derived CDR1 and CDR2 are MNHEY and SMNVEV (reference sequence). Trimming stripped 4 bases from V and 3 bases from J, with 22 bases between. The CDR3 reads CASSSSSGGLLYYEQYF. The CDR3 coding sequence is TGTGCCAGCAGTTCGTCATCAGGGGGGCTCCTTTACTACGAGCAGTACTTC.

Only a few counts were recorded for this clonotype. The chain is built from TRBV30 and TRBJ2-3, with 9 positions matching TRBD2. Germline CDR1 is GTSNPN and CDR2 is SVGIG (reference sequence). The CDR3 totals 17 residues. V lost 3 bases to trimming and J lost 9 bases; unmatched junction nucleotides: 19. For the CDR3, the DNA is TGTGCCTGGAGCCCGCCGGGGCAGCGGGGGGCCTGGGGGACGCAGTATTTT. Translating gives CAWSPPGQRGAWGTQYF.

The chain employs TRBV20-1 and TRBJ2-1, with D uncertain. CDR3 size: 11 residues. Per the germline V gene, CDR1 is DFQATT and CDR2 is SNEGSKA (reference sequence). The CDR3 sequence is CSVPYDNEQFF. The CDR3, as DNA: TGCAGCGTTCCCTATGACAATGAGCAGTTCTTC.

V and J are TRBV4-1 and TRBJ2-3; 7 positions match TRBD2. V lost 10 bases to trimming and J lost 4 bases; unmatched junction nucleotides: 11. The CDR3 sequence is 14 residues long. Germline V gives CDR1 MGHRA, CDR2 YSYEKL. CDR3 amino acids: CATDHGRGADTQYF. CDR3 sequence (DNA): TGCGCCACCGACCATGGGAGGGGAGCAGATACGCAGTATTTT.

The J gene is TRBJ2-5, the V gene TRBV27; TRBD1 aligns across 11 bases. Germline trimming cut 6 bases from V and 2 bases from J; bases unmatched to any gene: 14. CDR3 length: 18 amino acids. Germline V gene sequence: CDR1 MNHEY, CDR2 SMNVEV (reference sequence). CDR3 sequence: CASSPFGQGATIQETQYF. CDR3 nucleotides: TGTGCCAGCAGCCCCTTTGGACAGGGGGCTACCATACAAGAGACCCAGTACTTC.

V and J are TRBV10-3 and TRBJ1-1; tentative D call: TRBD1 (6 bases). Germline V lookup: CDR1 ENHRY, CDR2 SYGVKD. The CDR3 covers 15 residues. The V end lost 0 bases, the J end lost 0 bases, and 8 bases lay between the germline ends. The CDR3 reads CAISESAGVNTEAFF. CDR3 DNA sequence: TGTGCCATCAGTGAGTCGGCAGGGGTGAACACTGAAGCTTTCTTT.

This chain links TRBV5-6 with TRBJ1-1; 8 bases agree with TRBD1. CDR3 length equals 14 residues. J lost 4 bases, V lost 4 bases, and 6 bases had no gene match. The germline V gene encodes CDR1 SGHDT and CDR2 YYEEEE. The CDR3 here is CASSHQGASTEAFF. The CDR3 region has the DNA TGTGCCAGCAGCCACCAGGGGGCCAGCACTGAAGCTTTCTTT.

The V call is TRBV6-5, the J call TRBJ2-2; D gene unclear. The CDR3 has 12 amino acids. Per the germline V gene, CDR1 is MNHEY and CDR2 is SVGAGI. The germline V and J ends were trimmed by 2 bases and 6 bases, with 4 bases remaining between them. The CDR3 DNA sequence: TGTGCCAGCAGTTACGTCTCCGGGGAGCTGTTTTTT. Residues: CASSYVSGELFF.

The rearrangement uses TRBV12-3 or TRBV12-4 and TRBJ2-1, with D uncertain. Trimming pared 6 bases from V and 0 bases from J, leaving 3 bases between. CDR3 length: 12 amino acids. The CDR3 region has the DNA TGTGCCAGCAGGGTCTCCTACAATGAGCAGTTCTTC. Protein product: CASRVSYNEQFF.

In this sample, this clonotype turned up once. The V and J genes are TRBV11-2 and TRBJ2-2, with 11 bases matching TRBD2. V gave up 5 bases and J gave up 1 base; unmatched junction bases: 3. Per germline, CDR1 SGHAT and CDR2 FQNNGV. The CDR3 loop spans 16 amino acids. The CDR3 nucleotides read TGTGCCAGCAGCCTGGGACTAGCGGTGAACACCGGGGAGCTGTTTTTT. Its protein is CASSLGLAVNTGELFF.

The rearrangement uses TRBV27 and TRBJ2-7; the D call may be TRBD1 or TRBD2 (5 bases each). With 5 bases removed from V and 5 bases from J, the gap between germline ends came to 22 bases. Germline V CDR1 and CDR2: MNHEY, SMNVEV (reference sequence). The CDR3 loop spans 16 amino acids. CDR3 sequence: CASSPLGTRERNEQYF. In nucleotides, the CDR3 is TGTGCCAGCAGTCCCCTGGGGACCAGGGAAAGAAACGAGCAGTACTTC.